These 23 T cell receptor beta chains share one sample of origin, sequenced in a study of cytomegalovirus exposure and HLA in healthy donors. PCR was performed using 60 Vbeta and 13 Jbeta primers. Sequenced by immunoSEQ multiplex PCR; TCRdb stores in-frame clones only, minus some. The table for this sample gives about 190,000 clones. Source material: PBMCs. The receptors shown here come from a woman between 25 and 40 years old in good health and CMV-seropositive.

This chain links TRBV5-1 with TRBJ2-5; 9 nucleotides agree with TRBD1. CDR3 size: 14 residues. Germline trimming cut 3 bases from V and 2 bases from J; bases unmatched to any gene: 2. Germline CDR1 is SGHRS and CDR2 is YFSETQ. CDR3 DNA: TGCGCCAGCAGCTGGGGGACAGGGCAAGAGACCCAGTACTTC. Encoded protein: CASSWGTGQETQYF.

The V gene is TRBV7-2, the J gene TRBJ1-5, with D perhaps TRBD1 (5 bases). Germline lookup yields CDR1 SGHTA and CDR2 FQGNSA. This CDR3 is built from 15 residues. V was pared by 5 bases and J by 6 bases, with 17 bases between. CDR3 amino acids: CASSPLGRVGQPQHF. The CDR3, as DNA: TGTGCCAGCAGCCCACTCGGCAGGGTCGGTCAGCCCCAGCATTTT. The variable domain in full, with the rest retrieved from reference TRBV7-2 and TRBJ1-5, is GAGVSQSPSNKVTEKGKDVELRCDPISGHTALYWYRQSLGQGLEFLIYFQGNSAPDKSGLPSDRFSAERTGGSVSTLTIQRTQQEDSAVYLCASSPLGRVGQPQHFGDGTRLSIL.

The chain is built from TRBV5-1 and TRBJ2-5; 7 bases match TRBD2. Germline V gene sequence: CDR1 SGHRS, CDR2 YFSETQ. The CDR3 loop spans 14 amino acids. After removal of 2 bases from V and 4 bases from J, the junction contained 5 bases not matched to a gene. The CDR3 bases are TGCGCCAGCAGCTTAACTAGCGAATCAGAGACCCAGTACTTC. This codes for CASSLTSESETQYF.

V is TRBV6-5 and J is TRBJ1-1; TRBD1 is a possible D gene (6 bases). V was pared by 7 bases and J by 1 base, with 10 bases between. Germline assignment: CDR1 MNHEY and CDR2 SVGAGI. The CDR3 is 13 amino acids. CDR3 in amino acids: CASNLGGNTEAFF. The CDR3 DNA reads as TGTGCCAGCAATTTAGGGGGGAACACTGAAGCTTTCTTT.

The chain employs TRBV5-1 and TRBJ2-7; D might be TRBD2 (5 bases). Germline V gene data show CDR1 as SGHRS and CDR2 as YFSETQ. The CDR3 has 13 amino acids. V lost 2 bases, J lost 5 bases, and 11 bases lay in between. Written as DNA, the CDR3 is TGCGCCAGCAGCTTCCGGGGTGGCCACGAGCAGTACTTC. Translation gives CASSFRGGHEQYF.

This sequence joins TRBV5-1 and TRBJ2-1; TRBD2 matches at 11 bases. The CDR3 sequence is 15 residues long. From germline, CDR1 is SGHRS and CDR2 YFSETQ. V gave up 2 bases and J gave up 3 bases; unmatched junction bases: 1. In DNA, the CDR3 is TGCGCCAGCAGCTTTAGCGGGGGGGGCTACAATGAGCAGTTCTTC. Its translation is CASSFSGGGYNEQFF.

The chain couples TRBV5-1 to TRBJ1-1; 7 bases map to TRBD1. The CDR3 has 15 amino acids. The germline V gene has CDR1 SGHRS and CDR2 YFSETQ. The J segment lost 4 bases and the V segment lost 3 bases, leaving 9 bases of the junction unmatched. Written as DNA, the CDR3 is TGCGCCAGCAGCTCTGATACAGGGGTAGGCACTGAAGCTTTCTTT. Protein sequence: CASSSDTGVGTEAFF.

The rearrangement uses TRBV25-1 and TRBJ1-6; no clear D gene. V lost 4 bases, J lost 0 bases, and 13 bases lay in between. The CDR3 has 17 amino acids. The germline V gene encodes CDR1 MGHDK and CDR2 SYGVNS. CDR3 DNA: TGTGCCAGCAGTGGCCCGGAGGGTAGCTCCTATAATTCACCCCTCCACTTT. Translation: CASSGPEGSSYNSPLHF.

The chain combines TRBV10-3 with TRBJ1-4; 7 positions match TRBD1. The J segment lost 4 bases and the V segment lost 4 bases, leaving 9 bases of the junction unmatched. CDR1 is ENHRY and CDR2 is SYGVKD in the germline V gene. The CDR3 contains 16 residues. The DNA of the CDR3 is TGTGCCATCAGTGGGGAACAACAGGGGAGTAATGAAAAACTGTTTTTT. It encodes CAISGEQQGSNEKLFF.

To note about this clone: The junction departs from the called germline gene at one end, perhaps through a read error. The V gene is TRBV6-5, the J gene TRBJ2-1, with TRBD2 matching over 8 bases. The CDR3 contains 16 residues. Germline V gene sequence: CDR1 MNHEY, CDR2 SVGAGI. The CDR3 region has the DNA TGTGCCGGCAGTTACTCGGGACTAGTTCTGCGGAGTGAGCAGTTCTTC. As protein: CAGSYSGLVLRSEQFF.

The chain is built from TRBV6-5 and TRBJ2-7, with 7 bases identical to TRBD2. The CDR3 length is 15 residues. CDR1 MNHEY and CDR2 SVGAGI come from the germline V gene. V dropped 8 bases and J dropped 2; count of bases not matched to a gene: 12. CDR3 amino acids: CASRGSGAGAYEQYF. The CDR3 region has the DNA TGTGCCAGCCGTGGGAGCGGGGCTGGCGCCTACGAGCAGTACTTC.

V gene TRBV7-2 combines with J gene TRBJ2-5; TRBD2 is a possible D gene (5 bases). The germline gives CDR1 SGHTA, CDR2 FQGNSA. The germline V and J ends were trimmed by 5 bases and 11 bases, with 15 bases remaining between them. CDR3 size: 12 residues. CDR3 sequence: CASSVSDGEQYF. CDR3 nucleotide sequence: TGTGCCAGCAGCGTCAGCGACGGGGAGCAGTACTTC.

The chain is built from TRBV28 and TRBJ1-1, with no clear D. CDR3 length: 14 amino acids. The V end lost 3 bases, the J end lost 4 bases, and 12 bases lay between the germline ends. Germline CDR1 and CDR2: MDHEN and SYDVKM. CDR3 sequence: CASSLGGLRTEAFF. In DNA, the CDR3 is TGTGCCAGCAGTTTGGGCGGGTTGCGCACTGAAGCTTTCTTT. The entire variable domain, with the rest obtained from reference TRBV28 and TRBJ1-1, is as follows: DVKVTQSSRYLVKRTGEKVFLECVQDMDHENMFWYRQDPGLGLRLIYFSYDVKMKEKGDIPEGYSVSREKKERFSLILESASTNQTSMYLCASSLGGLRTEAFFGQGTRLTVV.

The chain links TRBV5-1 to TRBJ2-3; D gene uncertain. V dropped 0 bases and J dropped 4 bases, with 15 bases sitting between them. CDR1 SGHRS and CDR2 YFSETQ come from the germline V gene. The CDR3 length is 16 residues. CDR3 nucleotide sequence: TGCGCCAGCAGCTTGGGGCCCGGCAGGCGCGCAGATACGCAGTATTTT. Its translation is CASSLGPGRRADTQYF. Complete variable domain (other parts from reference TRBV5-1 and TRBJ2-3): KAGVTQTPRYLIKTRGQQVTLSCSPISGHRSVSWYQQTPGQGLQFLFEYFSETQRNKGNFPGRFSGRQFSNSRSEMNVSTLELGDSALYLCASSLGPGRRADTQYFGPGTRLTVL.

This sequence joins TRBV6-6 and TRBJ1-2, with TRBD1 identical over 10 bases. This CDR3 contains 15 residues. J gave up 4 bases and V 6 bases, and 8 bases lay outside the gene matches. Germline assignment: CDR1 MNHNY and CDR2 SVGAGI (reference sequence). The CDR3: CASRSTGGLGYGYTF. The CDR3 region has the DNA TGTGCCAGCAGATCGACAGGGGGCTTGGGCTATGGCTACACCTTC.

CDR3 coding DNA: TGTGCCAGCAGCTTTTTCGGACTAGCGGGGTTCGAGCAGTACTTC. Its protein product is CASSFFGLAGFEQYF. The chain recombines TRBV11-2 with TRBJ2-7, with 12 nucleotides matching TRBD2. Germline V gives CDR1 SGHAT, CDR2 FQNNGV. V dropped 3 bases and J dropped 6; count of bases not matched to a gene: 6. The CDR3 is made up of 15 amino acids.

This chain joins TRBV6-1 and TRBJ1-1; 9 bases align to TRBD1. With V trimmed by 6 bases and J by 4 bases, 3 bases remained unmatched. Germline loops: CDR1 MNHNS, CDR2 SASEGT. The CDR3 has 13 residues. In DNA, the CDR3 is TGTGCCAGCAGGGACAGGGGTTCCACTGAAGCTTTCTTT. Translated: CASRDRGSTEAFF.

CDR3 loop: CASSHSVTGRGEQFF. The CDR3 region has the DNA TGCGCCAGCAGTCATTCGGTAACTGGCCGCGGGGAGCAGTTCTTC. The rearrangement uses TRBV10-2 and TRBJ2-1; D is possibly TRBD2 (5 bases). CDR3 length equals 15 residues. Germline V gene sequence: CDR1 WSHSY, CDR2 SAAADI. V was cut by 5 bases and J by 10 bases, with 21 bases left in between.

The chain recombines TRBV27 with TRBJ2-1; 15 bases fit TRBD2. CDR3 size: 20 residues. Germline assignment: CDR1 MNHEY and CDR2 SMNVEV (reference sequence). The V and J ends lost 6 bases and 0 bases, in that order; junction bases with no gene match: 12. The CDR3 region is CASSRHGLAGGISSYNEQFF. CDR3 in DNA: TGTGCCAGCAGCCGTCATGGACTAGCGGGAGGGATAAGCTCCTACAATGAGCAGTTCTTC.

The chain links TRBV2 to TRBJ2-5; D uncertain. Germline V lookup: CDR1 SNHLY, CDR2 FYNNEI. The CDR3 sequence is 17 residues long. V lost 1 base, J lost 1 base, and 16 bases lay in between. CDR3 sequence (DNA): TGTGCCAGCAGTGAAGTGTCACAAAACCCGTTCCAAGAGACCCAGTACTTC. Its protein product is CASSEVSQNPFQETQYF.

The J gene is TRBJ1-6, the V gene TRBV5-4; 8 nucleotides line up with TRBD1. This CDR3 has 15 residues. J lost 10 bases, V lost 2 bases, and 8 bases had no gene match. Germline-derived CDR1 and CDR2 are SGHNT and YYREEE (reference sequence). The CDR3 bases are TGTGCCAGCAGCTTTACCCAGGGGGCGCGCTCACCCCTCCACTTT. Its protein is CASSFTQGARSPLHF.

The V call is TRBV2, the J call TRBJ2-3; D gene unclear. The CDR3 spans 12 residues. The ends were cut back, 7 bases at V and 6 bases at J, with 11 bases in the middle. Germline V gives CDR1 SNHLY, CDR2 FYNNEI. DNA of the CDR3: TGTGCCAGCACCCCGGAGAGGGATACGCAGTATTTT. This sequence encodes CASTPERDTQYF. The full variable domain, in which reference TRBV2 and TRBJ2-3 provide the parts outside the CDR3, is EPEVTQTPSHQVTQMGQEVILRCVPISNHLYFYWYRQILGQKVEFLVSFYNNEISEKSEIFDDQFSVERPDGSNFTLKIRSTKLEDSAMYFCASTPERDTQYFGPGTRLTVL.

The chain has TRBV6-1 and TRBJ1-5; a possible D gene is TRBD1 (6 bases). There are 15 residues in the CDR3. Germline V gives CDR1 MNHNS, CDR2 SASEGT. V dropped 6 bases and J dropped 0 bases, with 12 bases sitting between them. CDR3 residues: CASRLSGDSNQPQHF. In DNA, the CDR3 is TGTGCCAGCAGATTGTCAGGGGATAGCAATCAGCCCCAGCATTTT.